Given below is one T cell receptor (beta chain) in context. This clonotype was counted many times. Its recognized antigen is unknown. No base quality information exists; no much larger clone differs at one position. This entry is derived from a study of T cells in Graves' hyperthyroidism and ophthalmopathy (dated by TCRdb to about 2019). Study-level background: Peripheral blood samples were taken at initial diagnosis, before any treatment was given. After sampling, hyperthyroidism patients received methimazole starting at 30 mg daily, and ophthalmopathy patients received high-dose intravenous methylprednisolone. An independent validation cohort of about 19 hyperthyroidism patients and 17 patients who later progressed to ophthalmopathy tested prospective prediction of ophthalmopathy. To identify TCR V-J signatures that set the groups apart, the researchers used a discovery cohort of approximately 98 patients, made up of 40 to 45 with Graves' ophthalmopathy and some 56 with stable Graves' hyperthyroidism. In addition, the study compared T-cell repertoires in thyroid tissue and in blood from several Graves' hyperthyroidism patients. For training and testing, the 100 or so patients in the discovery cohort were randomly divided in a 7:3 ratio. The paper describes TCR Vbeta CDR3 sequencing of 135 peripheral blood samples, made up of 43 ophthalmopathy patients, around 73 hyperthyroidism patients and 17 progressor patients.

The TCR beta CDR3 regions were amplified from the RNA transcripts. A first-round RT-PCR of the TCR CDR3 used the HTBI primer set with the Qiagen OneStep RT-PCR kit. The libraries were constructed in a second round of multiplex PCR and then size-selected and purified. The libraries were sequenced on an Illumina HiSeq2000 using paired-end 100 bp reads. In the source study's methods: SOAPnuke was used to process the raw data, with reads discarded if the reads contained adapters or uncalled bases, had a mean Phred below 15, or lacked an exact constant-primer or identifier match. COPE v1.2.5 was used to merge high-quality paired reads, and clonotypes were defined as unique nucleotide sequences. Clonotypes were aligned to IMGT TRBV, TRBD and TRBJ reference segments using MiTCR v1.1. Analysis was restricted to V-J combinations with a frequency above 0.0001, which covered roughly 99% of repertoires. The TCS score was defined as the ratio of F50 (clonal expansion) to E x V (chaos), calculated using BLOSUM62-based TCRdist between CDR3 peptides within each V-J. Welch's t-statistics and random forest reduced several hundred V-J features to around 14, which were used in a naive Bayes classifier (R e1071). TCRdb reworked the public reads: Q25 trimming with fastp, MiXCR clone assembly, productive beta chains retained. Each entry is one CDR3 protein sequence, shown with its most common DNA and genes. The V and J calls, along with clone size, are taken from TCRdb and not from the paper's own processing. The sample table shows 470,000 or so distinct CDR3 sequences, and about a fifth are seen once. Roughly 29% of the sample is taken by the ten largest.

Stable Graves' hyperthyroidism was defined as the absence of progression to ophthalmopathy over 18 months of follow-up. Hyperthyroidism patients were newly diagnosed, with disease duration under 2 months, and aged 18 to 65 years. Exclusion was applied to patients with uncontrolled infections, other autoimmune diseases, pregnancy or lactation. Clinical symptoms, serum thyroxine and TRAb, thyroid ultrasound, and orbital computed tomography formed the basis for the diagnoses. PBMCs were separated from 8 to 10 ml of fresh peripheral blood using Ficoll-Paque density gradient centrifugation. Total RNA was extracted using Trizol reagent, and RNA quality was assessed on an Agilent 2100 Bioanalyzer. General findings and caveats noted by the study authors: Most expanded thyroid clonotypes (frequency above 0.001) were also found in blood, which suggests that blood repertoires may mirror thyroid immune responses. A model built on a 13 V-J signature distinguished ophthalmopathy from stable hyperthyroidism, reaching approximately 89% sensitivity and about 81% specificity in cross-validation and 80%/75% in testing. Sample size was not statistically predetermined, and investigators were not blinded to group allocation. In validation, the model predicted progression to ophthalmopathy a median of 6.5 months before onset, with roughly 70% sensitivity and around 76% specificity.

The specimen sequenced was blood. This TCR was recovered from a man aged 18 to 30 with Graves' hyperthyroidism.

The CDR3 region: CASRRTGGETQYF. The DNA sequence is as follows: TGTGCCAGCAGGAGGACAGGGGGAGAGACCCAGTACTTC. The V gene is TRBV6-5 and the J gene is TRBJ2-5; TRBD1 aligns with 10 central bases. The CDR3, from cysteine to phenylalanine, totals 13 residues. Only the CDR3 part of the read is kept: 39 bases, read in frame from the first base. Sequences MNHEY (CDR1) and SVGAGI (CDR2) are obtained from the germline V gene. V lost 6 bases and J lost 4 bases, and the count of bases not matched to a germline gene is 2.